This T cell receptor beta chain was captured in a study of PD-L1 blockade in urothelial cancer. Study summary: Every 3 weeks, patients received intravenous atezolizumab 1,200 mg, beginning 2014. Males with bladder-origin urothelial cancer made up about 85% of the roughly 29 patients. Blood-derived samples held a median around 140,000 T cells.

Germline CDR1 and CDR2: LGHNA and YSLEER. Trimming stripped 0 bases from V and 2 bases from J, with 21 bases between. The CDR3 runs 19 residues. This clone was detected once. Diagnoses among patients were locally advanced or metastatic urothelial carcinoma. TCRdb keeps only in-frame clones here, not all; method: immunoSEQ multiplex PCR. Among 29,000 or so clones, 87% were seen once, and the ten largest hold 2.5% to 3.5%. This material consisted of PBMCs, taken around atezolizumab (anti-PD-L1) treatment. This chain connects TRBV4-3 to TRBJ2-3; D unclear. This TCR derives from a middle-aged man with urothelial cancer. CDR3 region: CASSQDAGHSSSLTDTQYF. CDR3 sequence (DNA): TGCGCCAGCAGCCAAGATGCTGGCCATAGTAGCTCCCTCACAGATACGCAGTATTTT.